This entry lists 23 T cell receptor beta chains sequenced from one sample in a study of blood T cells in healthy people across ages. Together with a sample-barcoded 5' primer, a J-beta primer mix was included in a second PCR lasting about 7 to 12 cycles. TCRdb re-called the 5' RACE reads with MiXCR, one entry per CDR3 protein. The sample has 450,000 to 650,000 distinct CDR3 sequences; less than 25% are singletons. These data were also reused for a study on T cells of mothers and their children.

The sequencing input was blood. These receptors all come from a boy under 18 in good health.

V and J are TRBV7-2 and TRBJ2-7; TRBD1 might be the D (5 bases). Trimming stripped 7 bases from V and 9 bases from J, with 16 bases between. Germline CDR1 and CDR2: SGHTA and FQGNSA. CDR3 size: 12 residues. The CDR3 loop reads CASNYQGPGQYF. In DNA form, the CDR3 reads TGTGCCAGCAATTACCAGGGTCCGGGGCAGTACTTC. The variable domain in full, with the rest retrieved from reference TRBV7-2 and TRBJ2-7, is GAGVSQSPSNKVTEKGKDVELRCDPISGHTALYWYRQSLGQGLEFLIYFQGNSAPDKSGLPSDRFSAERTGGSVSTLTIQRTQQEDSAVYLCASNYQGPGQYFGPGTRLTVT.

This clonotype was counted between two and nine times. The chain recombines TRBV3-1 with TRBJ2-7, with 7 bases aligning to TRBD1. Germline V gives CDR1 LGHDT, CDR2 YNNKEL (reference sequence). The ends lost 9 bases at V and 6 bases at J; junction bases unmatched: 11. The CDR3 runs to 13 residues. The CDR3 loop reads CASKGQFPFEQYF. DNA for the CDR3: TGTGCCAGTAAGGGACAGTTTCCCTTCGAGCAGTACTTC.

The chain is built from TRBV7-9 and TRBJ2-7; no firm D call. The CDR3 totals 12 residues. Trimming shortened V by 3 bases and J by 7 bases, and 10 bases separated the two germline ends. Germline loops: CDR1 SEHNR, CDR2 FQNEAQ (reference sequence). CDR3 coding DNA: TGTGCCAGCAGCTTGGGCGCCTGGGAGCAGTACTTC. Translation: CASSLGAWEQYF.

DNA for the CDR3: TGCAGCGTCCGGGACAGGGTGACCCAAGAGACCCAGTACTTC. It translates to CSVRDRVTQETQYF. This chain links TRBV29-1 with TRBJ2-5, with TRBD1 matching over 9 bases. This CDR3 has 14 amino acids. V shed 6 bases, J shed 1 base, and the junction held 6 bases outside the gene matches. The germline V gene encodes CDR1 SQVTM and CDR2 ANQGSEA. The whole variable domain, filled in from reference TRBV29-1 and TRBJ2-5, reads SAVISQKPSRDICQRGTSLTIQCQVDSQVTMMFWYRQQPGQSLTLIATANQGSEATYESGFVIDKFPISRPNLTFSTLTVSNMSPEDSSIYLCSVRDRVTQETQYFGPGTRLLVL.

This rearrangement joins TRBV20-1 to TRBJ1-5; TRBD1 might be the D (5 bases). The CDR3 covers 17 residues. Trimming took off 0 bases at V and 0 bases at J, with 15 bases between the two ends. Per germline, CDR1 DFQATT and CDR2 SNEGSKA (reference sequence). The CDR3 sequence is CSARDLQGPYSNQPQHF. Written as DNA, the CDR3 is TGCAGTGCTAGAGATCTTCAGGGACCATATAGCAATCAGCCCCAGCATTTT.

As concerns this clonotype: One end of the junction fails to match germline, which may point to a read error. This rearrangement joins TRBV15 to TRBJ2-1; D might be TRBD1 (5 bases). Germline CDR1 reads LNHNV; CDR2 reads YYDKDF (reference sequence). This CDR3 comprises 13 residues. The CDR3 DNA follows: TGTGCCACCAGCAAATCTCGGCGGACAAAACCCGATTTC. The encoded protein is CATSKSRRTKPDF.

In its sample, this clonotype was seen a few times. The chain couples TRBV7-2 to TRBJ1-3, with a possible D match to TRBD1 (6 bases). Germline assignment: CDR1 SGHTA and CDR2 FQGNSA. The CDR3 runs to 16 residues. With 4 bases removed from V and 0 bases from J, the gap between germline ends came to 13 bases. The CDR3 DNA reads TGTGCCAGCAGCTCACAGGGTTCCTTCTCTGGAAACACCATATATTTT. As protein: CASSSQGSFSGNTIYF.

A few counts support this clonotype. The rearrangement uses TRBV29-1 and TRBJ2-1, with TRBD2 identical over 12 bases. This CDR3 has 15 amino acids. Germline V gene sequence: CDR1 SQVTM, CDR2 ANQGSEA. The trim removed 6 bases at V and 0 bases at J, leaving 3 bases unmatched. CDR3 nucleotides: TGCAGCGTGCTGGGACTAGCGGGCTCCTACAATGAGCAGTTCTTC. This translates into CSVLGLAGSYNEQFF.

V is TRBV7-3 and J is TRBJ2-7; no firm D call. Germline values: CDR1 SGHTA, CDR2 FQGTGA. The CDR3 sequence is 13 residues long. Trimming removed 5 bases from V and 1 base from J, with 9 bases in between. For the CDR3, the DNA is TGTGCCAGCAGCAAGGGCCCATCCTACGAGCAGTACTTC. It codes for CASSKGPSYEQYF.

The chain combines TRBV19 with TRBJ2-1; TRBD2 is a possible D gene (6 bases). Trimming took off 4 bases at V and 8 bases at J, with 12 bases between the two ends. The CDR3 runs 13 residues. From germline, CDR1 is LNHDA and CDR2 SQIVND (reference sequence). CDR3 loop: CASSTTSWDEQFF. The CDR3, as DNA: TGTGCCAGTAGTACGACTAGTTGGGATGAGCAGTTCTTC.

This CDR3 is CASSEQQETQYF. The CDR3 bases are TGTGCCAGCAGCGAACAACAAGAGACCCAGTACTTC. The chain employs TRBV11-1 and TRBJ2-5; D remains unclear. The CDR3 covers 12 residues. The ends were cut back, 5 bases at V and 2 bases at J, with 6 bases in the middle. Germline CDR1 SGHAT, CDR2 FQDESV (reference sequence).

The CDR3 bases are TGTGCCACCAGCAGAGGTCGGGATACGCAGTATTTT. It translates to CATSRGRDTQYF. The chain combines TRBV15 with TRBJ2-3; unclear D gene. CDR3 length: 12 amino acids. V was clipped by 1 base and J by 6 bases, with 5 bases between them. From germline, CDR1 is LNHNV and CDR2 YYDKDF (reference sequence). The whole variable domain, filled in from reference TRBV15 and TRBJ2-3, reads DAMVIQNPRYQVTQFGKPVTLSCSQTLNHNVMYWYQQKSSQAPKLLFHYYDKDFNNEADTPDNFQSRRPNTSFCFLDIRSPGLGDTAMYLCATSRGRDTQYFGPGTRLTVL.

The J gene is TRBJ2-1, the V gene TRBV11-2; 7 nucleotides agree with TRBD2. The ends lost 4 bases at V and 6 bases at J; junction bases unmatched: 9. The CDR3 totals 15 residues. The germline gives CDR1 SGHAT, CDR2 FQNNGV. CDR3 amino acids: CASSSTWTSLNEQFF. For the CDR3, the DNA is TGTGCCAGCAGCTCGACCTGGACTAGTCTCAATGAGCAGTTCTTC. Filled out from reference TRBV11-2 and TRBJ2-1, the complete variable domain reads EAGVAQSPRYKIIEKRQSVAFWCNPISGHATLYWYQQILGQGPKLLIQFQNNGVVDDSQLPKDRFSAERLKGVDSTLKIQPAKLEDSAVYLCASSSTWTSLNEQFFGPGTRLTVL.

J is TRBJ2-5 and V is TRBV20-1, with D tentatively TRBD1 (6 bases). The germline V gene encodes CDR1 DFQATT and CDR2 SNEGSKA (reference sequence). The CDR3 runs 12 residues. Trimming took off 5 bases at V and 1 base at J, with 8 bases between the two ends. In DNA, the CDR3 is TGCAGTGCTGGACAGATCCAAGAGACCCAGTACTTC. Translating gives CSAGQIQETQYF.

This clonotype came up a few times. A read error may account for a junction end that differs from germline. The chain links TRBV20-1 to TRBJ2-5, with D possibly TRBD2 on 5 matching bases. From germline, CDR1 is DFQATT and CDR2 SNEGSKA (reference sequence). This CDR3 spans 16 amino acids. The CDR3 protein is CSARDLEGPAQKTQHF. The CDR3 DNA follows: TGCAGTGCTAGAGATCTTGAGGGTCCCGCCCAAAAGACCCAGCACTTC.

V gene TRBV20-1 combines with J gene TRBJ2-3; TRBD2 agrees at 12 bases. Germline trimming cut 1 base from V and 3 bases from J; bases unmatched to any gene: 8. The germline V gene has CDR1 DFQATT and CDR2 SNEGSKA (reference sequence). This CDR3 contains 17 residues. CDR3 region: CSARVRRLAGVTDTQYF. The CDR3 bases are TGCAGTGCTAGAGTCCGAAGACTAGCGGGAGTGACAGATACGCAGTATTTT.

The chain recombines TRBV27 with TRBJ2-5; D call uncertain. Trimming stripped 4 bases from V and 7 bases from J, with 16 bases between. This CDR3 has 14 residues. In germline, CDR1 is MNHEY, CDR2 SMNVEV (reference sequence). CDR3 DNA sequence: TGTGCCAGCAGTTACGACCAAGCATCTGGGACCCAGTACTTC. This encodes CASSYDQASGTQYF.

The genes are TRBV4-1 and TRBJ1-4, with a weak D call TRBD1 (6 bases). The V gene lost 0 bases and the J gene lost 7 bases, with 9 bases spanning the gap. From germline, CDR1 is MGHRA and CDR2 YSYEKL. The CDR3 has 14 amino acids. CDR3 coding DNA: TGCGCCAGCAGCCAAGATACGGGGGCTGAAAAACTGTTTTTT. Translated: CASSQDTGAEKLFF.

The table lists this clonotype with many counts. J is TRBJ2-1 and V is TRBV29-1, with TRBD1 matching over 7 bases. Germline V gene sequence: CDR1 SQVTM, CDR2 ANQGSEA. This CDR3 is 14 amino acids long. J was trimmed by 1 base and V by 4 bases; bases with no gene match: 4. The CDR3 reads CSVGWTGSYNEQFF. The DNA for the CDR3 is TGCAGCGTTGGCTGGACAGGTTCCTACAATGAGCAGTTCTTC.

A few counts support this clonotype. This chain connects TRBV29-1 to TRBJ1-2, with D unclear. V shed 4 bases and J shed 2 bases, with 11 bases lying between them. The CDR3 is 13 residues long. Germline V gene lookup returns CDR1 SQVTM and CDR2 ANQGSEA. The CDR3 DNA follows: TGCAGCGTTGTGGGGAAATCGAACTATGGCTACACCTTC. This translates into CSVVGKSNYGYTF. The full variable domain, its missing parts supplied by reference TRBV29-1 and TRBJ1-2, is SAVISQKPSRDICQRGTSLTIQCQVDSQVTMMFWYRQQPGQSLTLIATANQGSEATYESGFVIDKFPISRPNLTFSTLTVSNMSPEDSSIYLCSVVGKSNYGYTFGSGTRLTVV.

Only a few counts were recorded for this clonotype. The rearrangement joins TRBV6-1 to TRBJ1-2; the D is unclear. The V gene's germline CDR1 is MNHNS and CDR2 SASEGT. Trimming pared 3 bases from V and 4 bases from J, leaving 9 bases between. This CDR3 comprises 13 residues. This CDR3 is CASSDHFSYGYTF. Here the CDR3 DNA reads TGTGCCAGCAGTGACCATTTCTCCTATGGCTACACCTTC.

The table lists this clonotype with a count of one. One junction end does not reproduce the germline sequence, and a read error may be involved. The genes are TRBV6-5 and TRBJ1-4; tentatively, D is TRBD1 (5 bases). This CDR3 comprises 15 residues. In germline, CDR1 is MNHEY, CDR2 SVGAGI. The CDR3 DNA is TGTGCCGGCAGATCCGACAGAATAACTAATGAAAAACTGTTTTTT. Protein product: CAGRSDRITNEKLFF.

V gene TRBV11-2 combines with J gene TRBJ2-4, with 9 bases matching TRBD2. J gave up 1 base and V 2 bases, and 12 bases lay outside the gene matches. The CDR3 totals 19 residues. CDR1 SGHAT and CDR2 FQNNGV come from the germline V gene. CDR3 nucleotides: TGTGCCAGCAGCTTAAGAGTAGCGGGAGTCGGACGGGCCAAAAACATTCAGTACTTC. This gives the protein CASSLRVAGVGRAKNIQYF.